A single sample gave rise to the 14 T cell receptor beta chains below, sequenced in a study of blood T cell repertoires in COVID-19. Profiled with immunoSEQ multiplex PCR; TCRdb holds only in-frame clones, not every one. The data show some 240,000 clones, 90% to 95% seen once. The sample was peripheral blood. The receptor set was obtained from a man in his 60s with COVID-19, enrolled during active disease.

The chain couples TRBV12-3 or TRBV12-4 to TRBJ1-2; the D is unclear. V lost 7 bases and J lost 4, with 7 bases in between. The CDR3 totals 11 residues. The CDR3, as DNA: TGTGCCAGCATTCTTCCCTATGGCTACACCTTC. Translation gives CASILPYGYTF.

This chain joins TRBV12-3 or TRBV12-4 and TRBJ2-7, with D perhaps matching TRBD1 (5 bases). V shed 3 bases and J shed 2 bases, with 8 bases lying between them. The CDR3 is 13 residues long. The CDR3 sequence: CASSLGRAYEQYF. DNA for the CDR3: TGTGCCAGCAGTTTGGGCAGGGCCTACGAGCAGTACTTC.

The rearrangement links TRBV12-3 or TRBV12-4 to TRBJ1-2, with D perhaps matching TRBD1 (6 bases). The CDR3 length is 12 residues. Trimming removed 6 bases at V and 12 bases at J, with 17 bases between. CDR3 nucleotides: TGTGCCAGCAGGTCACAGGGAGGGGGTGACACCTTC. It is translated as CASRSQGGGDTF.

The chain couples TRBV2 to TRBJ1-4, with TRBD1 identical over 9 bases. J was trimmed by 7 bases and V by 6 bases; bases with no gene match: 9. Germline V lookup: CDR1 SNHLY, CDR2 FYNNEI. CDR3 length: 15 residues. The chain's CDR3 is CASRVIQGAGEKLFF. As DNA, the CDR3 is TGTGCCAGCAGAGTTATACAGGGGGCAGGTGAAAAACTGTTTTTT.

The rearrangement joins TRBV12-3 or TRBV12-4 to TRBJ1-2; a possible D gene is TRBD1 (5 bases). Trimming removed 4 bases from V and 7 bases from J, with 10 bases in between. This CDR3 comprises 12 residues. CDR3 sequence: CASSSSRVGYTF. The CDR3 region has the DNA TGTGCCAGCAGTTCATCCAGGGTTGGCTACACCTTC.

The CDR3 spells CASSFGLAGVYEQYF. The CDR3 DNA sequence: TGTGCCAGCAGTTTCGGACTAGCGGGGGTCTACGAGCAGTACTTC. This chain connects TRBV27 to TRBJ2-7; 13 bases are a match to TRBD2. The CDR3 consists of 15 residues. Unmatched junction bases numbered 2, after V lost 3 bases and J lost 3 bases. Germline V gives CDR1 MNHEY, CDR2 SMNVEV (reference sequence).

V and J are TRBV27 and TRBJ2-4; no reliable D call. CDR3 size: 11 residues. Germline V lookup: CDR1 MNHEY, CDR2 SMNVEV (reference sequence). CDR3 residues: CGGAPKNIQYF. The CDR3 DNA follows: TGTGGAGGAGCCCCCAAAAACATTCAGTACTTC.

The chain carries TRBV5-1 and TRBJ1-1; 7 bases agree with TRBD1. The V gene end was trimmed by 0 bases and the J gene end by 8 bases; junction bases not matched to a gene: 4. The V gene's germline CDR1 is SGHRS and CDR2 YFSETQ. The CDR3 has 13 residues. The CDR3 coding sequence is TGCGCCAGCAGCTTGGCCGCGGGACAGGAAGCTTTCTTT. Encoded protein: CASSLAAGQEAFF.

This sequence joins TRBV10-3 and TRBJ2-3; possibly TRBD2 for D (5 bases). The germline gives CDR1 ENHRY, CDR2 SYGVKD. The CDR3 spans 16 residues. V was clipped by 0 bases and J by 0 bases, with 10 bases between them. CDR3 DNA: TGTGCCATCAGTGAGTCCCTAGCAGCAAGCACAGATACGCAGTATTTT. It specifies CAISESLAASTDTQYF.

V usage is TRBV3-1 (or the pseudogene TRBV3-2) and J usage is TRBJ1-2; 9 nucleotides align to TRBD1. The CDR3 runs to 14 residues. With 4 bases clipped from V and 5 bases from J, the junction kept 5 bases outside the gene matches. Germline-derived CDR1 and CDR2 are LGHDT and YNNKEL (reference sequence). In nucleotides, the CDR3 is TGTGCCAGCAGCCGCGGACAGGGGAAGTATGGCTACACCTTC. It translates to CASSRGQGKYGYTF.

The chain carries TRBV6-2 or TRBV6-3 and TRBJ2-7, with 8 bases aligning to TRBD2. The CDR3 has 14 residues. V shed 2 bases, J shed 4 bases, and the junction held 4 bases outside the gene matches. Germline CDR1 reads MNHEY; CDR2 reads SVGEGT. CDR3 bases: TGTGCCAGCAGTTACGTGCGGGGGGCGTACGAGCAGTACTTC. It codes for CASSYVRGAYEQYF.

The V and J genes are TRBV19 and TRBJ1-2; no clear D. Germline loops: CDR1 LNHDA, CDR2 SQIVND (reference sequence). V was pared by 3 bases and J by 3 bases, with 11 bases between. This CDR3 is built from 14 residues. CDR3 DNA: TGTGCCAGTAGTATTCCATGGCTAGACTATGGCTACACCTTC. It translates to CASSIPWLDYGYTF.

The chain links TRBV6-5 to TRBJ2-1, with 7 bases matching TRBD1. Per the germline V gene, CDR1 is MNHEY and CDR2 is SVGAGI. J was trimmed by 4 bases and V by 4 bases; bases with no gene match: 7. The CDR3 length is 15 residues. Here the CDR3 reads CASSFSGTAYNEQFF. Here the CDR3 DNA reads TGTGCCAGCAGTTTCTCCGGGACAGCTTACAATGAGCAGTTCTTC.

The CDR3 spells CASSLRPGGPGTNTGELFF. In DNA form, the CDR3 reads TGTGCCAGCAGCTTACGGCCAGGGGGCCCAGGTACGAACACCGGGGAGCTGTTTTTT. The chain uses TRBV7-6 and TRBJ2-2; 8 bases map to TRBD1. V lost 2 bases, J lost 0 bases, and 11 bases stayed unmatched. The V gene's germline CDR1 is SGHVS and CDR2 FNYEAQ. The CDR3 sequence is 19 residues long.